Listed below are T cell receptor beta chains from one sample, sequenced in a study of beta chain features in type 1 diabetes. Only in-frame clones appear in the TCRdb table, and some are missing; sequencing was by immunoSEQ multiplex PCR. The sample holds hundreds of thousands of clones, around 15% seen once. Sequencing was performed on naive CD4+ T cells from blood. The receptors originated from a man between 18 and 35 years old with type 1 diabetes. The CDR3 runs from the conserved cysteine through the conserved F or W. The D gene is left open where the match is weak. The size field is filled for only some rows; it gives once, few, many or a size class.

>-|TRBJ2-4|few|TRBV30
TGTGCCTGGAGTCCAACGGGAGAGATTCAGTACTTC
CAWSPTGEIQYF
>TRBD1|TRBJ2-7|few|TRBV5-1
TGCGCCAGCAGCTTCCAAGGGACAGCCCCTTACGAGCAGTACTTC
CASSFQGTAPYEQYF
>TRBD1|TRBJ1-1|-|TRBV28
TGTGCCAGCAGCCTCATCGGAGGGGGCCGGAACACTGAAGCTTTCTTT
CASSLIGGGRNTEAFF
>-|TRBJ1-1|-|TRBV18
TGTGCCAGCTCACCACGTCCGGAAAGCCTAGCTTTCTTT
CASSPRPESLAFF
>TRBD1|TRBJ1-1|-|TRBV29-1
TGCAGCGTTCCCACAGACAGGGTGAACACTGAAGCTTTCTTT
CSVPTDRVNTEAFF
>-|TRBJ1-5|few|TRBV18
TGTGCCAGCTCACAGTACGTGGGCGCAGGGCAGGAGCCCCAGCATTTT
CASSQYVGAGQEPQHF
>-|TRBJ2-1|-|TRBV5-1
TGCGCCAGCAGCTTGGGGAGCAGCTCCTACAATGAGCAGTTCTTC
CASSLGSSSYNEQFF
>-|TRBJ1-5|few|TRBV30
TGTGCCTGGAATGAAGGCAGTCACAATCAGCCCCAGCATTTT
CAWNEGSHNQPQHF
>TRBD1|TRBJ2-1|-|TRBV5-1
TGCGCCAGCAGCTTGGGGAGGGGACAGGTTCTAGATGAGCAGTTCTTC
CASSLGRGQVLDEQFF
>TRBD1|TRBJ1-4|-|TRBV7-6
TGTGCCAGCAGCTCGACAGGGCTTAATGAAAAACTGTTTTTT
CASSSTGLNEKLFF
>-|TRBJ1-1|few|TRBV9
TGTGCCAGCAGGAAAAGCGGTGCCACTGAAGCTTTCTTT
CASRKSGATEAFF
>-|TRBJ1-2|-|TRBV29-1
TGCAGCGTGAGGGGCCTAGCTAACTATGGCTACACCTTC
CSVRGLANYGYTF
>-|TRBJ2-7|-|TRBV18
TGTGCCAGCTCACCTGGGCGGAACTACGAGCAGTACTTC
CASSPGRNYEQYF
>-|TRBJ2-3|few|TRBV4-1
TGCGCCAGCGGGTCCGGGACTAGCACAGATACGCAGTATTTT
CASGSGTSTDTQYF
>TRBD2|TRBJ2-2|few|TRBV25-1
TGTGCCAGCGCTATGTCCCGGGGGGGCTGGAACACCGGGGAGCTGTTTTTT
CASAMSRGGWNTGELFF
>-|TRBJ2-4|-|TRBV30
TGTGCCTGGGCAGGGGTAGCACTGGGGGCCATTCAGTACTTC
CAWAGVALGAIQYF
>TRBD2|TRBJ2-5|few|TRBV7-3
TGTGCCAGCAGCTTAGCGGGACTACTAGGGGAGACCCAGTACTTC
CASSLAGLLGETQYF
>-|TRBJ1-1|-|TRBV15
TGTGCCACCAGCAGAGAGAGAGGGAAGGCCACTGAAGCTTTCTTT
CATSRERGKATEAFF
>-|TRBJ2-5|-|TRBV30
TGTGCCTGGACAATCGGGGTCGAGACCCAGTACTTC
CAWTIGVETQYF
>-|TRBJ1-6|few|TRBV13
TGTGCCAGCAGCTTAGCCTTTCTGGGGGGTAATTCACCCCTCCACTTT
CASSLAFLGGNSPLHF
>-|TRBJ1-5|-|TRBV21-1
TGTGCCAGCAGCGACGCCTCGGCGGGGGGGTCAAAGAGCAATCAGCCCCAGCATTTT
CASSDASAGGSKSNQPQHF
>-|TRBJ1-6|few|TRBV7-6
TGTGCCAGCAGCGCAGGGCAAGGTGATTCACCCCTCCACTTT
CASSAGQGDSPLHF
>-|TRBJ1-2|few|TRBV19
TGTGCCAGTAGTTCTGCGGGTGACTATGGCTACACCTTC
CASSSAGDYGYTF
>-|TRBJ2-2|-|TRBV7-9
TGTGCCAGCAGCCCCTACGGTGGTAGGGCGAACACCGGGGAGCTGTTTTTT
CASSPYGGRANTGELFF
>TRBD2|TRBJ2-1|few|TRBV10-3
TGTGCCATCAGTGCTAGCGGGGGGTCCTACAATGAGCAGTTCTTC
CAISASGGSYNEQFF
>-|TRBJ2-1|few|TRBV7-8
TGTGCCAGCAGCTCCCCCCCAGGCCAACCCTCCTACAATGAGCAGTTCTTC
CASSSPPGQPSYNEQFF
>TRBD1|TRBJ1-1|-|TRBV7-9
TGTGCCAGCAGCTTTCAGGGACAGTTGAACACTGAAGCTTTCTTT
CASSFQGQLNTEAFF